These 8 T cell receptor beta chains share one sample of origin, sequenced in a study of Ad26.COV2.S vaccination and SARS-CoV-2 variants. Sequencing was performed with immunoSEQ multiplex PCR; in TCRdb, only in-frame clones are kept and a portion is missing. The sample includes about 400,000 clones, around 89% of them seen just once. Treatment defined: 15 to 20 received Ad26.COV2.S at low or high dose, single or two shots; 5 received placebo; per-sample allocation not given. Sampling occurred on day 63 after the first vaccine or placebo injection. Sequenced material: peripheral blood, taken in a trial of Ad26.COV2.S vaccine versus placebo. The origin of the receptors is a person aged 18-60 years who received the Ad26.COV2.S COVID-19 vaccine or a placebo.

The V and J genes are TRBV7-2 and TRBJ2-7; 9 bases line up with TRBD2. Per the germline V gene, CDR1 is SGHTA and CDR2 is FQGNSA. The CDR3 contains 15 residues. V lost 0 bases and J lost 4; bases outside the gene matches: 4. CDR3 DNA: TGTGCCAGCAGCTTAGCACCGGGACTAGCTTACGAGCAGTACTTC. Translating gives CASSLAPGLAYEQYF. Drawing the rest from reference TRBV7-2 and TRBJ2-7, the complete variable domain is GAGVSQSPSNKVTEKGKDVELRCDPISGHTALYWYRQSLGQGLEFLIYFQGNSAPDKSGLPSDRFSAERTGGSVSTLTIQRTQQEDSAVYLCASSLAPGLAYEQYFGPGTRLTVT.

The chain links TRBV5-4 to TRBJ1-4; 7 nucleotides match TRBD1. Germline CDR1 SGHNT, CDR2 YYREEE (reference sequence). The CDR3 consists of 15 residues. J was trimmed by 7 bases and V by 0 bases; bases with no gene match: 6. CDR3 coding DNA: TGTGCCAGCAGCTTGGAGGGGGCGCGGAGTGAAAAACTGTTTTTT. Its protein is CASSLEGARSEKLFF. Based on the CDR3 plus reference TRBV5-4 and TRBJ1-4, the full variable domain is ETGVTQSPTHLIKTRGQQVTLRCSSQSGHNTVSWYQQALGQGPQFIFQYYREEENGRGNFPPRFSGLQFPNYSSELNVNALELDDSALYLCASSLEGARSEKLFFGSGTQLSVL.

The chain combines TRBV28 with TRBJ2-1; D tentatively fits TRBD1 or TRBD2 (6 bases each). This CDR3 region has 15 residues. Trimming stripped 6 bases from V and 3 bases from J, with 15 bases between. Looked up from germline, CDR1 is MDHEN and CDR2 is SYDVKM. The CDR3 DNA is TGTGCCAGCAGCATTGGGGGGACACTCTACAATGAGCAGTTCTTC. Translating it yields CASSIGGTLYNEQFF.

The chain employs TRBV27 and TRBJ2-2; D is uncertain. Trimming pared 5 bases from V and 1 base from J, leaving 8 bases between. The CDR3 spans 14 residues. Germline-derived CDR1 and CDR2 are MNHEY and SMNVEV (reference sequence). The CDR3 bases are TGTGCCAGCAGTCCCACCGAGAACACCGGGGAGCTGTTTTTT. This translates into CASSPTENTGELFF.

J is TRBJ2-7 and V is TRBV5-4; no definite D call. V was clipped by 3 bases and J by 2 bases, with 12 bases between them. Germline lookup yields CDR1 SGHNT and CDR2 YYREEE (reference sequence). This CDR3 region has 14 residues. The CDR3, as DNA: TGTGCCAGCAGCTCCGGCGGCCTGACCTACGAGCAGTACTTC. Its translation is CASSSGGLTYEQYF.

The chain links TRBV30 to TRBJ2-3; perhaps TRBD2 as D (6 bases). Germline CDR1 GTSNPN, CDR2 SVGIG (reference sequence). There are 15 residues in the CDR3. Between the trimmed V and J ends, which lost 4 bases and 2 bases, there was a span of 16 bases. The CDR3 sequence is CAWMANLAPTDTQYF. DNA for the CDR3: TGTGCCTGGATGGCCAATCTAGCGCCCACAGATACGCAGTATTTT.

The chain has TRBV7-8 and TRBJ2-3; 8 bases are shared with TRBD1. Per the germline V gene, CDR1 is SGHVS and CDR2 is FQNEAQ. The length of the CDR3 is 14 residues. J gave up 4 bases and V 4 bases, and 4 bases lay outside the gene matches. The CDR3 loop is CASSYGQGADTQYF. CDR3 sequence (DNA): TGTGCCAGCAGCTATGGACAGGGCGCAGATACGCAGTATTTT.

The rearrangement links TRBV5-1 to TRBJ2-1; 7 bases fit TRBD2. J was trimmed by 2 bases and V by 1 base; bases with no gene match: 6. The CDR3 runs to 16 residues. Germline CDR1 SGHRS, CDR2 YFSETQ. Here the CDR3 DNA reads TGCGCCAGCAGCTTGCGTGCTAGCGGACCCTACAATGAGCAGTTCTTC. It codes for CASSLRASGPYNEQFF.